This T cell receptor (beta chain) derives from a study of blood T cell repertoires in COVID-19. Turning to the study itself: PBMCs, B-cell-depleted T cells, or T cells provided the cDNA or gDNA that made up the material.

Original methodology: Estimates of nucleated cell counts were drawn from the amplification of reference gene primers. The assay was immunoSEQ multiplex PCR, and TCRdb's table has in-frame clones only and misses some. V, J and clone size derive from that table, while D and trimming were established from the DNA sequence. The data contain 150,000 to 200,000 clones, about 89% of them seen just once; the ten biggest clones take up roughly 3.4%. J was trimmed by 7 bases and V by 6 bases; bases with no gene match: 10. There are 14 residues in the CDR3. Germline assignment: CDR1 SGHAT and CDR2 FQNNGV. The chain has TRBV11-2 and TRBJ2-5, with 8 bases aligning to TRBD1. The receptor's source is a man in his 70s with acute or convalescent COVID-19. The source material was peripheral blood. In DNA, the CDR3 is TGTGCCAGCAGACATTCAGGGGGCCGGGGGACCCAGTACTTC. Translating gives CASRHSGGRGTQYF.